This paragraph covers one TCR beta chain sequence. The assay was immunoSEQ multiplex PCR, and TCRdb's table has in-frame clones only and misses some. The profile covers about 5,300 clones, with around 50% appearing a single time and around two fifths taken by the ten largest. Treatment reported: randomized to nivolumab then ipilimumab (arm A) or the reverse (arm B). This sample was taken from a study of sequential checkpoint blockade in melanoma. The CDR3 extends over 13 amino acids. The germline V gene encodes CDR1 SGHTA and CDR2 FQGNSA. The V and J ends lost 8 bases and 4 bases respectively, with 12 bases between them.

The sample in question was CD8+ T cells sorted from blood (inferred from file names), obtained from a patient given nivolumab and ipilimumab in sequence. The chain has TRBV7-2 and TRBJ2-1, with D possibly matching TRBD2 (7 bases). The clonotype comes from a human donor with melanoma. DNA for the CDR3: TGTGCCAGCTGGGGGGGCGGGTACAATGAGCAGTTCTTC. Amino acids: CASWGGGYNEQFF.